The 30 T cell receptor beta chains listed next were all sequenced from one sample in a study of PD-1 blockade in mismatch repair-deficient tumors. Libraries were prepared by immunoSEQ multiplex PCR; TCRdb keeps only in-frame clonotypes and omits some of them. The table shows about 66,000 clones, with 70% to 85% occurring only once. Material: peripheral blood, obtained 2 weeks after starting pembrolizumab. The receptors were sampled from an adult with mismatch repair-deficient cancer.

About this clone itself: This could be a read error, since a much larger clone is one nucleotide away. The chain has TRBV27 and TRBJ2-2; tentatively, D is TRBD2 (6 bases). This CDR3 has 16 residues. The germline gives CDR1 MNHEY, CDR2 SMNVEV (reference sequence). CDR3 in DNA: TGTGCCAGCAGTTTACGGACACAGGCGAACACCGGGGGGCTGTTTTTT. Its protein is CASSLRTQANTGGLFF.

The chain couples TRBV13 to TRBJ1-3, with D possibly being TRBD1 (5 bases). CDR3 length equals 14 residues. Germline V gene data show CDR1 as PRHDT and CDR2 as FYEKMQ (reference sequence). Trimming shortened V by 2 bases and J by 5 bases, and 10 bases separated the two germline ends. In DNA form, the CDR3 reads TGTGCCAGCAGCTTACCAGGGCGGCGAAACACCATATATTTT. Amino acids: CASSLPGRRNTIYF. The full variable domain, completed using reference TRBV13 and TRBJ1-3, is AAGVIQSPRHLIKEKRETATLKCYPIPRHDTVYWYQQGPGQDPQFLISFYEKMQSDKGSIPDRFSAQQFSDYHSELNMSSLELGDSALYFCASSLPGRRNTIYFGEGSWLTVV.

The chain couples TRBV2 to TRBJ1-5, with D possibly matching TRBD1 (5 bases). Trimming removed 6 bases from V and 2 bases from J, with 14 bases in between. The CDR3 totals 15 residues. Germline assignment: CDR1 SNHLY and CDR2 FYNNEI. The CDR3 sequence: CASRGVGLGNQPQHF. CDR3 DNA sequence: TGTGCCAGCAGGGGGGTAGGTCTTGGCAATCAGCCCCAGCATTTT.

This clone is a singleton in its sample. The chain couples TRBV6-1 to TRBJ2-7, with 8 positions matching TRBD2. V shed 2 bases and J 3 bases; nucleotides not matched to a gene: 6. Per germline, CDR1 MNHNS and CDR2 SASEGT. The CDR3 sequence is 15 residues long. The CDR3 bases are TGTGCCAGCAGTGAACGATTAGCGGGGATCTACGAGCAGTACTTC. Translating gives CASSERLAGIYEQYF.

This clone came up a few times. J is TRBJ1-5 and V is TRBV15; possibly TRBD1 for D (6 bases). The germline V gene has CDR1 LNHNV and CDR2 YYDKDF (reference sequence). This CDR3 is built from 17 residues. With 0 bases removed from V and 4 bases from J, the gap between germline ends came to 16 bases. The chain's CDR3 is CATSRDFGGRRNQPQHF. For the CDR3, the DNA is TGTGCCACCAGCAGAGATTTTGGGGGGCGGAGGAATCAGCCCCAGCATTTT. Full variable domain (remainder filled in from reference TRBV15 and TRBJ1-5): DAMVIQNPRYQVTQFGKPVTLSCSQTLNHNVMYWYQQKSSQAPKLLFHYYDKDFNNEADTPDNFQSRRPNTSFCFLDIRSPGLGDTAMYLCATSRDFGGRRNQPQHFGDGTRLSIL.

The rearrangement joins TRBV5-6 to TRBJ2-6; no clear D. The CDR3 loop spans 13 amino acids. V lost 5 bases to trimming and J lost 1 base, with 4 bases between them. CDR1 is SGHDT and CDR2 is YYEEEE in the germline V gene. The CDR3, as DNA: TGTGCCAGCAGGGTATCTGGGGCCAACGTCCTGACTTTC. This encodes CASRVSGANVLTF.

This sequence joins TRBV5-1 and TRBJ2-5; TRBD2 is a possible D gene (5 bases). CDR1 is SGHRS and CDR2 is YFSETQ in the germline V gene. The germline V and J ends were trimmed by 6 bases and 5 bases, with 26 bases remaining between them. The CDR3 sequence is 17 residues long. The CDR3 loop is CASKREPVAYGRETQYF. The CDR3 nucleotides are TGCGCCAGCAAAAGGGAGCCGGTGGCCTATGGTCGGGAGACCCAGTACTTC.

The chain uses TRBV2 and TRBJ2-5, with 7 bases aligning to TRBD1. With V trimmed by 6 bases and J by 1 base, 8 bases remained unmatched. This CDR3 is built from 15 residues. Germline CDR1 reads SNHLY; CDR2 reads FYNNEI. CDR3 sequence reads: CASSGTARTQETQYF. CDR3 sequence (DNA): TGTGCCAGCAGCGGGACAGCCAGGACCCAAGAGACCCAGTACTTC.

The CDR3 sequence: CASGLVGGDTQYF. CDR3 sequence (DNA): TGCGCCAGCGGGCTGGTGGGAGGTGATACGCAGTATTTT. This rearrangement joins TRBV5-1 to TRBJ2-3; a possible D gene is TRBD2 (6 bases). Germline V gene lookup returns CDR1 SGHRS and CDR2 YFSETQ. V lost 7 bases, J lost 6 bases, and 15 bases lay in between. The CDR3 covers 13 residues.

The CDR3 reads CASSLSGGVNTEAFF. For the CDR3, the DNA is TGCGCCAGCAGTCTCTCAGGGGGAGTGAACACTGAAGCTTTCTTT. The rearrangement joins TRBV5-1 to TRBJ1-1, with 7 bases identical to TRBD1. Germline values: CDR1 SGHRS, CDR2 YFSETQ. Trimming cost V 5 bases and J 0 bases; bases outside gene matches: 7. The CDR3 covers 15 residues. The full variable domain, its missing parts supplied by reference TRBV5-1 and TRBJ1-1, is KAGVTQTPRYLIKTRGQQVTLSCSPISGHRSVSWYQQTPGQGLQFLFEYFSETQRNKGNFPGRFSGRQFSNSRSEMNVSTLELGDSALYLCASSLSGGVNTEAFFGQGTRLTVV.

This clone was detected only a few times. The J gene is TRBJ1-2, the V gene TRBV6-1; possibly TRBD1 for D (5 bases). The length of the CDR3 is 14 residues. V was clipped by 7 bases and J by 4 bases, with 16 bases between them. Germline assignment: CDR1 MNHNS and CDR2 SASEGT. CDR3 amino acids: CASTRELGPYGYTF. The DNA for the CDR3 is TGTGCCAGCACCAGGGAGCTCGGACCCTATGGCTACACCTTC.

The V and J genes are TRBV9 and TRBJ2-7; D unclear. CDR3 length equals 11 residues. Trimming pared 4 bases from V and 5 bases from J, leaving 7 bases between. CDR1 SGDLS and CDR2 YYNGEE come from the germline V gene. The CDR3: CASSSSDEQYF. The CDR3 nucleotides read TGTGCCAGCAGCTCCAGCGACGAGCAGTACTTC.

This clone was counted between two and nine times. The CDR3 coding sequence is TGTGCCAGCAGTGAAGAAGGCACTAGCACAGATACGCAGTATTTT. It codes for CASSEEGTSTDTQYF. V gene TRBV2 combines with J gene TRBJ2-3; no definite D call. The CDR3 covers 15 residues. The V end was cut by 1 base, the J end by 0 bases, with 8 bases between. In germline, CDR1 is SNHLY, CDR2 FYNNEI.

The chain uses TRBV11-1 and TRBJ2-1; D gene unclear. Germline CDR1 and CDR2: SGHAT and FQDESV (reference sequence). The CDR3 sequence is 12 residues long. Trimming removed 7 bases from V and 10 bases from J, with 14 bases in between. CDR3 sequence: CASTSLRTEQFF. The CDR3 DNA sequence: TGTGCCAGCACCTCCCTTCGAACCGAGCAGTTCTTC.

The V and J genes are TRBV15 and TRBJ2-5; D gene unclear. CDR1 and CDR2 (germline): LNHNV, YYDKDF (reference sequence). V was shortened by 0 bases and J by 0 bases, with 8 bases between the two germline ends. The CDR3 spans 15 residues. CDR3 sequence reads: CATSRDKKYQETQYF. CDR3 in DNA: TGTGCCACCAGCAGAGACAAGAAGTACCAAGAGACCCAGTACTTC.

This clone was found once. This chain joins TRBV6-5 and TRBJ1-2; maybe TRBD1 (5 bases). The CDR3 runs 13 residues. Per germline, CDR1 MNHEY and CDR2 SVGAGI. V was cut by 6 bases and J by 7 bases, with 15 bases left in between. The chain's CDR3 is CASRPQGLGGYTF. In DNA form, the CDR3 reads TGTGCCAGCAGGCCGCAGGGTCTCGGTGGCTACACCTTC.

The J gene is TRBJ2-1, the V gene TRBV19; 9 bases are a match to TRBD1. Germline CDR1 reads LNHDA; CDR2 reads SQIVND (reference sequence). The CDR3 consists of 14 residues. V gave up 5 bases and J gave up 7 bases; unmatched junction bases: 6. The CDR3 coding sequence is TGTGCCAGTAGTCTAAGGGACAGGGTTAATGAGCAGTTCTTC. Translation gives CASSLRDRVNEQFF.

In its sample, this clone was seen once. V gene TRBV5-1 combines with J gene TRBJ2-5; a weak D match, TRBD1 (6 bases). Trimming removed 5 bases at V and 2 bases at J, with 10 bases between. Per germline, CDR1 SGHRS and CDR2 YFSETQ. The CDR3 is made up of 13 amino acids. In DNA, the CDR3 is TGCGCCAGCAGGTGGGGGCGGCAAGAGACCCAGTACTTC. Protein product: CASRWGRQETQYF.

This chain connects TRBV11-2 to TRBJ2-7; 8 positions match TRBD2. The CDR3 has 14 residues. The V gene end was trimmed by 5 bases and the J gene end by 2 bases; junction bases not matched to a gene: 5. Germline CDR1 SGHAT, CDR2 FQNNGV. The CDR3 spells CASSLSGKTYEQYF. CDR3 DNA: TGTGCCAGCAGCCTTAGCGGGAAAACCTACGAGCAGTACTTC.

CDR3 coding DNA: TGTGCCAGCAGCTCCGGACCGGTTAACTATGGCTACACCTTC. Its protein product is CASSSGPVNYGYTF. The chain employs TRBV5-5 and TRBJ1-2; D is uncertain. From germline, CDR1 is SGHKS and CDR2 YYEKEE (reference sequence). Trimming left V 3 bases short and J 1 base short, with 10 bases between. This CDR3 has 14 amino acids.

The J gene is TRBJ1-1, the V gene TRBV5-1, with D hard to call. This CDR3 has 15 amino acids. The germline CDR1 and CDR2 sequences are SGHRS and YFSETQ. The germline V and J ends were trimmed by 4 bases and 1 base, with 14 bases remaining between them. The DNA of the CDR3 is TGCGCCAGCAGCCAACAAAGGGTCCCGAACACTGAAGCTTTCTTT. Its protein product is CASSQQRVPNTEAFF.

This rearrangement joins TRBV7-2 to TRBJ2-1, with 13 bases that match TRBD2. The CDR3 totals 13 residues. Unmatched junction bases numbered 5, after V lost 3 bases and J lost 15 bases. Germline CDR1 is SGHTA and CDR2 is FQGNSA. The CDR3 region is CASSLGLAGPPFF. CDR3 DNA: TGTGCCAGCAGCTTGGGACTAGCGGGGCCCCCGTTCTTC.

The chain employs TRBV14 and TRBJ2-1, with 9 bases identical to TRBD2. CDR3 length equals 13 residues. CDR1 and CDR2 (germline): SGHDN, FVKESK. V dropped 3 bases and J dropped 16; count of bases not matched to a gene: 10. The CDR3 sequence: CASSQSFSGSRFF. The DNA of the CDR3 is TGTGCCAGCAGCCAGAGTTTTAGCGGGAGCCGATTCTTC.

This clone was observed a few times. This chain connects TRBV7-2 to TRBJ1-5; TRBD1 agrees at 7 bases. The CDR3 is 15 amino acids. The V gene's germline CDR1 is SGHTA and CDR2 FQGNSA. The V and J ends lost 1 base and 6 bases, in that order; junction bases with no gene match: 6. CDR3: CASSLEGAGGQPQHF. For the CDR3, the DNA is TGTGCCAGCAGCTTAGAGGGGGCAGGGGGTCAGCCCCAGCATTTT.

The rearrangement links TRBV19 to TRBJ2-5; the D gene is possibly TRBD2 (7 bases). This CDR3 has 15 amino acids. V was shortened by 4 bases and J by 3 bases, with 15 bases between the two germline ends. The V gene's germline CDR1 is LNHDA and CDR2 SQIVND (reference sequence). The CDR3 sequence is CASSRGGTLKETQYF. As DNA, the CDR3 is TGTGCCAGTAGTAGGGGGGGCACGTTGAAAGAGACCCAGTACTTC. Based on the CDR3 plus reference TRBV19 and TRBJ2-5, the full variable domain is DGGITQSPKYLFRKEGQNVTLSCEQNLNHDAMYWYRQDPGQGLRLIYYSQIVNDFQKGDIAEGYSVSREKKESFPLTVTSAQKNPTAFYLCASSRGGTLKETQYFGPGTRLLVL.

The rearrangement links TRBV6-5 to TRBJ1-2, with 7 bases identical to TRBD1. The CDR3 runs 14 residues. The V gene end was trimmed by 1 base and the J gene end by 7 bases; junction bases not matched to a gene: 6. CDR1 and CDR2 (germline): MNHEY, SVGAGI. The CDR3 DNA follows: TGTGCCAGCAGTTACTTGCAGGGGGAGGTTGGCTACACCTTC. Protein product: CASSYLQGEVGYTF.

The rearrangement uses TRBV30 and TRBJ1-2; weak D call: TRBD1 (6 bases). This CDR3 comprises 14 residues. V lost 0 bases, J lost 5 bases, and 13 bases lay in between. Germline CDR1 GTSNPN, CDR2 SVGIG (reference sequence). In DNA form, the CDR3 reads TGTGCCTGGAGTGTTTTGGGGGCGGGTTATGGCTACACCTTC. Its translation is CAWSVLGAGYGYTF.

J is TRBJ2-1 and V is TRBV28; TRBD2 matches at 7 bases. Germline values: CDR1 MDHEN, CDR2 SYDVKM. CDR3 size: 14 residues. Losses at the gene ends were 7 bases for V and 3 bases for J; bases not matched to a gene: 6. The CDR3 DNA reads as TGTGCCAGCATGGGCGGGAGTATCTACAATGAGCAGTTCTTC. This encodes CASMGGSIYNEQFF.

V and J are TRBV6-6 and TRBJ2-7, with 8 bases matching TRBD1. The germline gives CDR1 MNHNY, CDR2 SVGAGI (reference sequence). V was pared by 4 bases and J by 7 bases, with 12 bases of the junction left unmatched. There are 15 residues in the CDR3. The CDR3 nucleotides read TGTGCCAGCAGTTCCCAAACGACAGGGGAGAGGGAGCAGTACTTC. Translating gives CASSSQTTGEREQYF.

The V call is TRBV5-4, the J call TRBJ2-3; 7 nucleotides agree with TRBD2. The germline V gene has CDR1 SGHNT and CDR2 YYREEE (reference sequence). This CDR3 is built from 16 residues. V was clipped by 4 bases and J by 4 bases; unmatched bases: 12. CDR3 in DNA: TGTGCCAGCAGCCCCACTCTAGCGGTATCGGCAGATACGCAGTATTTT. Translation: CASSPTLAVSADTQYF.